The rows below give T cell receptor beta chains drawn from one sample of a study of technical replicates of blood from several donors. Clones were sequenced by immunoSEQ multiplex PCR, and TCRdb holds only the in-frame ones, with some missing. The table shows about 61,000 clones, with approximately 97% occurring only once. The material sequenced was T cells isolated from PBMCs. The origin of the receptors is a human donor in good health. Both conserved end residues are trimmed from each CDR3. Fields, in order: V gene, clone size, D gene, CDR3 protein. The D gene is left open where the match is weak. Only some rows state a clone size, as once, few, many or a class for expanded clones.

V: TRBV7-9
size: once
D: .
CDR3: ASSSTLLGPLETQY

V: TRBV11-2
size: .
D: TRBD1
CDR3: ASSSQDREKNTEAF

V: TRBV6-1
size: .
D: TRBD1
CDR3: ASSDESARGLYGYT

V: TRBV2
size: .
D: .
CDR3: ASTPGGSYEQY

V: TRBV30
size: .
D: TRBD2
CDR3: AWSRGGGAGEQF

V: TRBV7-8
size: .
D: .
CDR3: ASSLSRVGQY

V: TRBV15
size: .
D: TRBD1
CDR3: ATSRRTGGTDTQY

V: TRBV5-1
size: .
D: TRBD1
CDR3: ASSIGQAADTQY

V: TRBV29-1
size: .
D: .
CDR3: SVDLRGSGSTYEQY

V: TRBV11-2
size: .
D: TRBD2
CDR3: ASYNPRLAGADHEQF

V: TRBV11-2
size: .
D: TRBD2
CDR3: ASSDLAETGELF

V: TRBV21-1
size: .
D: .
CDR3: ASSLTRQDQQAKNIQY

V: TRBV29-1
size: .
D: .
CDR3: SVVPGNTEAF

V: TRBV6-1
size: .
D: .
CDR3: ASSAPRQGTMNTEAF

V: TRBV5-1
size: .
D: TRBD2
CDR3: ASSGAGGSSYEQY

V: TRBV27
size: few
D: .
CDR3: ASSFCSVNQPQH

V: TRBV11-3
size: .
D: TRBD1
CDR3: ASSANRGETQY

V: TRBV28
size: .
D: .
CDR3: ASSFQVELHISYEQY

V: TRBV10-2
size: .
D: .
CDR3: ASSDLAQATDTQY

V: TRBV19
size: .
D: .
CDR3: ASSIFISRPNNTGELF

V: TRBV6-5
size: .
D: .
CDR3: ASSTSTMGYNEQF

V: TRBV10-2
size: .
D: TRBD1
CDR3: ASSDGQGAKLSNQPQH

V: TRBV5-1
size: .
D: TRBD1
CDR3: ASSLWTGVGDTQY

V: TRBV19
size: .
D: TRBD1
CDR3: ASSTRTGGSYEQY

V: TRBV5-1
size: once
D: TRBD2
CDR3: ASTETSGGGEETQY

V: TRBV19
size: .
D: .
CDR3: ASSIAGAGSPLH

V: TRBV5-4
size: .
D: .
CDR3: ASSLELGGEEGQY

V: TRBV5-1
size: .
D: .
CDR3: ASRQRDNEQF

V: TRBV7-9
size: few
D: TRBD1
CDR3: ASSLDRDRSPLH

V: TRBV5-1
size: .
D: .
CDR3: ASSSLDYNNEQF

V: TRBV18
size: .
D: .
CDR3: ASSPDTGTESYEQY

V: TRBV7-3
size: .
D: TRBD1
CDR3: ASSGDSVSYNEQF

V: TRBV19
size: .
D: TRBD1
CDR3: ASSPRPGTGSEKLF

V: TRBV11-2
size: .
D: TRBD1
CDR3: ASSSFGQGAYGYT

V: TRBV4-2
size: once
D: TRBD2
CDR3: ASSARLALTDTQY

V: TRBV5-6
size: .
D: .
CDR3: ASNGALSYEQY

V: TRBV5-1
size: .
D: .
CDR3: ASSTKQGTDTQY

V: TRBV10-2
size: .
D: .
CDR3: ASSVRGTEAF

V: TRBV28
size: .
D: TRBD2
CDR3: ASGLSGGSSYNEQF

V: TRBV4-2
size: .
D: .
CDR3: ASSHPARQVLKNEKLF

V: TRBV15
size: .
D: .
CDR3: ATMGGSSYEQY

V: TRBV5-6
size: once
D: .
CDR3: ASSLDIGNTDTQY

V: TRBV6-5
size: .
D: TRBD1
CDR3: ASSYGRGAGGYGYT

V: TRBV28
size: .
D: .
CDR3: ASGTLGQKGNQPQH

V: TRBV9
size: .
D: .
CDR3: ASSVVGSSYNEQF

V: TRBV6-5
size: .
D: .
CDR3: ASSYSSLRNTGELF

V: TRBV6-1
size: .
D: .
CDR3: ASSGTGLGYNEQF

V: TRBV30
size: .
D: .
CDR3: AWSLEISVQETQY

V: TRBV5-1
size: .
D: .
CDR3: ASRLSLGGTGELF

V: TRBV5-5
size: .
D: .
CDR3: ASSPPGTPGYEQY

V: TRBV4-1
size: .
D: .
CDR3: ASSQDGGGWGYGYT

V: TRBV6-6
size: .
D: TRBD2
CDR3: ASTEGGPVDTQY

V: TRBV5-1
size: .
D: .
CDR3: ASSLGQSGPTDTQY

V: TRBV6-5
size: .
D: .
CDR3: ASSRGTTNEKLF

V: TRBV7-9
size: .
D: .
CDR3: ASSDGRGTEAF